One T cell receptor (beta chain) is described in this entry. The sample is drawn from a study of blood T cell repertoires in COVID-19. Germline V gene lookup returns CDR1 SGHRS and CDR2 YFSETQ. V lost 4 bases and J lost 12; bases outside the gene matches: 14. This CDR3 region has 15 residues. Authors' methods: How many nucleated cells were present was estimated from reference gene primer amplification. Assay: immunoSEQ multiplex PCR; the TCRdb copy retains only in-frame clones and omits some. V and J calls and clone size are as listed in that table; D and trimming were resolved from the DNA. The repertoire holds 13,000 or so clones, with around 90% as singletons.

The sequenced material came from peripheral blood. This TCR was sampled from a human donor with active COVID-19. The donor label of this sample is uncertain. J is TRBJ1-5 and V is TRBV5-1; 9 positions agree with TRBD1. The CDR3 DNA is TGCGCCAGCAGCCAGACCCCGGGACAGGGAATGTACCAGCATTTT. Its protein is CASSQTPGQGMYQHF.